The 15 T cell receptor beta chains given below trace back to one sample, sequenced in a study of shared clonotypes between healthy human individuals. Profiled with immunoSEQ multiplex PCR; TCRdb holds only in-frame clones, not every one. The sample has about 580,000 clones; roughly 98% are singletons. CD8 cells regarded as naive lacked CD45RO, were positively chosen for CCR7, and omitted terminally differentiated effector memory CD45RA+ cells. The sequenced sample was naive CD8+ T cells sorted from blood. The receptors shown here come from a man aged 30 to 39 in good health.

The chain is built from TRBV6-1 and TRBJ1-5, with a possible D match to TRBD1 (6 bases). The V and J ends lost 0 bases and 2 bases respectively, with 17 bases between them. This CDR3 is built from 18 residues. The germline V gene has CDR1 MNHNS and CDR2 SASEGT. In DNA, the CDR3 is TGTGCCAGCAGTGAAGCGGAATACAGGGCATACGGCAATCAGCCCCAGCATTTT. This sequence encodes CASSEAEYRAYGNQPQHF.

In DNA, the CDR3 is TGTGCCAGCAGCTTAGGTGAGAGAAAAGAGACCCAGTACTTC. Its translation: CASSLGERKETQYF. V gene TRBV7-9 combines with J gene TRBJ2-5; D is unclear. V dropped 1 base and J dropped 3 bases, with 9 bases sitting between them. CDR1 and CDR2 from the germline V gene are SEHNR and FQNEAQ (reference sequence). This CDR3 contains 14 residues.

Concerning this clone: One junction end disagrees with the germline gene, perhaps due to a read error. The rearrangement joins TRBV15 to TRBJ1-5; 7 bases are a match to TRBD1. CDR3 length equals 15 residues. Germline V gene lookup returns CDR1 LNHNV and CDR2 YYDKDF (reference sequence). The CDR3 spells CATSRDREGNQPQHF. The CDR3 DNA sequence: TGTGCCACCAGCCGAGACAGGGAGGGCAATCAGCCCCAGCATTTT.

V usage is TRBV7-2 and J usage is TRBJ2-2; 12 positions match TRBD2. CDR3 length equals 19 residues. Germline assignment: CDR1 SGHTA and CDR2 FQGNSA. The V and J ends lost 8 bases and 6 bases, in that order; junction bases with no gene match: 19. Here the CDR3 reads CASGLPGLAGHLYAGELFF. Here the CDR3 DNA reads TGTGCCAGCGGACTGCCTGGACTAGCGGGACATTTGTACGCCGGGGAGCTGTTTTTT.

The chain couples TRBV6-5 to TRBJ2-2; TRBD1 might be the D (5 bases). This CDR3 is built from 13 residues. The V gene's germline CDR1 is MNHEY and CDR2 SVGAGI. The V and J ends lost 8 bases and 4 bases respectively, with 11 bases between them. The CDR3 coding sequence is TGTGCCAGCCTTAATGGGGCCACCGGGGAGCTGTTTTTT. It specifies CASLNGATGELFF.

The CDR3 sequence: CASSEDLAGTFGEQFF. CDR3 nucleotides: TGCGCCAGCAGTGAGGATCTAGCGGGAACGTTTGGTGAGCAGTTCTTC. V and J are TRBV10-1 and TRBJ2-1; 9 bases are shared with TRBD2. Germline V gene sequence: CDR1 WNHNN, CDR2 SYGVQD (reference sequence). V trimming: 2 bases; J trimming: 9 bases; junction bases outside the gene matches: 11. The CDR3 runs to 16 residues.

The chain carries TRBV27 and TRBJ2-7; D is uncertain. The V gene's germline CDR1 is MNHEY and CDR2 SMNVEV (reference sequence). V dropped 6 bases and J dropped 5 bases, with 14 bases sitting between them. The CDR3 contains 13 residues. CDR3 nucleotides: TGTGCCAGCAGCACATCCTCCTTGGACGAGCAGTACTTC. Translated, it gives CASSTSSLDEQYF.

This chain links TRBV9 with TRBJ1-4; TRBD1 agrees at 8 bases. Germline-derived CDR1 and CDR2 are SGDLS and YYNGEE. After removal of 5 bases from V and 7 bases from J, the junction contained 7 bases not matched to a gene. CDR3 size: 14 residues. The CDR3 DNA reads TGTGCCAGCAGTGAAGACAGGGGTGTTGAAAAACTGTTTTTT. It is translated as CASSEDRGVEKLFF.

This clone was seen once. CDR3 DNA sequence: TGTGCCATCAGTGAACTGGCTAACTATGGCTACACCTTC. Amino acid sequence: CAISELANYGYTF. The V gene is TRBV10-3, the J gene TRBJ1-2; D remains ambiguous. Trimming removed 3 bases from V and 0 bases from J, with 5 bases in between. This CDR3 is 13 amino acids long. CDR1 ENHRY and CDR2 SYGVKD come from the germline V gene.

The chain employs TRBV5-1 and TRBJ2-1; TRBD1 aligns across 10 bases. The CDR3 has 14 residues. In germline, CDR1 is SGHRS, CDR2 YFSETQ. The ends lost 4 bases at V and 7 bases at J; junction bases unmatched: 5. Written as DNA, the CDR3 is TGCGCCAGCAGCCCCAGGACAGGGGGGAATGAGCAGTTCTTC. It specifies CASSPRTGGNEQFF.

V usage is TRBV4-1 and J usage is TRBJ2-7; TRBD2 matches 7 bases. Germline-derived CDR1 and CDR2 are MGHRA and YSYEKL. V was clipped by 0 bases and J by 3 bases; unmatched bases: 5. This CDR3 region has 15 residues. This CDR3 is CASSQDGRDYYEQYF. The CDR3 bases are TGCGCCAGCAGCCAAGATGGGCGGGACTACTACGAGCAGTACTTC.

This chain uses TRBV2 with TRBJ1-1; unclear D gene. Germline lookup yields CDR1 SNHLY and CDR2 FYNNEI. V was pared by 5 bases and J by 0 bases, with 10 bases between. The CDR3 runs to 14 residues. CDR3 nucleotides: TGTGCCAGCAGTAAAACGGCAATGAACACTGAAGCTTTCTTT. Translated: CASSKTAMNTEAFF.

The chain joins TRBV5-6 to TRBJ2-7; TRBD1 matches at 8 bases. V gave up 0 bases and J gave up 3 bases; unmatched junction bases: 2. The CDR3 runs 14 residues. Germline lookup yields CDR1 SGHDT and CDR2 YYEEEE. The CDR3 nucleotides read TGTGCCAGCAGCTTGGGGACAGGGTACTACGAGCAGTACTTC. As protein: CASSLGTGYYEQYF.

The chain couples TRBV11-2 to TRBJ2-5, with 13 positions matching TRBD2. The CDR3 has 17 residues. Trimming removed 4 bases from V and 4 bases from J; junction bases left unmatched: 9. Germline CDR1 is SGHAT and CDR2 is FQNNGV. Here the CDR3 reads CASSSGLAGVLTETQYF. The CDR3, as DNA: TGTGCCAGCAGCTCTGGACTAGCGGGAGTTCTCACAGAGACCCAGTACTTC.

The chain recombines TRBV10-1 with TRBJ2-5; no reliable D call. Looked up from germline, CDR1 is WNHNN and CDR2 is SYGVQD (reference sequence). CDR3 length: 14 amino acids. V was trimmed by 2 bases and J by 1 base, leaving 8 bases between them. CDR3 nucleotide sequence: TGCGCCAGCAGTGAGGACCTCTCCCAAGAGACCCAGTACTTC. Translating gives CASSEDLSQETQYF.